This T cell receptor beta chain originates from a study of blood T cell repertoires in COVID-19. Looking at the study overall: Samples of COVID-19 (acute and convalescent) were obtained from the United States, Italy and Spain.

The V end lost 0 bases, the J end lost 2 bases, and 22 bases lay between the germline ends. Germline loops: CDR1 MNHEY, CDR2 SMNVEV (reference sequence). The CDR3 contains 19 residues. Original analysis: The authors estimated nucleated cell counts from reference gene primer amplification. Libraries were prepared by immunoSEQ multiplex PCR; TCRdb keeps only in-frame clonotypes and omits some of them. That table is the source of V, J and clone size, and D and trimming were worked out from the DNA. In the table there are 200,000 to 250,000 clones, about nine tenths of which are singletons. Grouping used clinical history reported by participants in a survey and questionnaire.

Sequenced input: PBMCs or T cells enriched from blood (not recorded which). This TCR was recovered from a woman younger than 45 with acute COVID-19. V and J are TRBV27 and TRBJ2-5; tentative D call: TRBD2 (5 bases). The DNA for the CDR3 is TGTGCCAGCAGTTTATCATATCCTGGGGTTGGACGGACTCAAGAGACCCAGTACTTC. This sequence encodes CASSLSYPGVGRTQETQYF.